A single sample gave rise to the 17 T cell receptor beta chains below, sequenced in a study of beta chain features in type 1 diabetes. The study, taken as a whole, reports: Shorter TCRB CDR3s, moderately but significantly so, marked every one of the four CD4+ subsets in Type 1 diabetes patients.

The entirety of the isolated RNA underwent reverse transcription, so expressed TCRB transcripts were sequenced. The table came from immunoSEQ multiplex PCR; TCRdb's copy has only in-frame clones and leaves some out. In the table there are around 180,000 clones, approximately 7.8% of which are singletons. Their antigen targets remain unknown. The sample was central memory CD4+ T cells from blood. The receptors originated from a woman between 40 and 55 years old with type 1 diabetes.

There are a few counts of this clone. The rearrangement links TRBV7-2 to TRBJ2-2; TRBD2 matches at 7 bases. V trimming: 0 bases; J trimming: 3 bases; junction bases outside the gene matches: 1. CDR1 and CDR2 from the germline V gene are SGHTA and FQGNSA. The CDR3 has 15 residues. The CDR3 loop reads CASSLAGGHTGELFF. The CDR3 bases are TGTGCCAGCAGCTTAGCGGGAGGGCACACCGGGGAGCTGTTTTTT.

The V gene is TRBV2, the J gene TRBJ1-2; D may be TRBD1 (6 bases). V lost 3 bases to trimming and J lost 0 bases, with 14 bases between them. This CDR3 is 16 amino acids long. Germline values: CDR1 SNHLY, CDR2 FYNNEI. CDR3 sequence (DNA): TGTGCCAGCAGTGACGCGGGCAGGGGCTCTAACTATGGCTACACCTTC. Its translation is CASSDAGRGSNYGYTF.

The table lists this clone with a few counts. The rearrangement links TRBV11-3 to TRBJ1-1, with D unresolved. The ends were cut back, 5 bases at V and 4 bases at J, with 11 bases in the middle. The germline CDR1 and CDR2 sequences are SGHNT and YENEEA. The CDR3 spans 13 residues. In DNA form, the CDR3 reads TGTGCCAGCAGCCGGGATTCGGGCACTGAAGCTTTCTTT. Protein: CASSRDSGTEAFF.

This clone was found a few times. Other DNA variants within this sample encode the same CDR3. This chain links TRBV30 with TRBJ2-5, with TRBD2 as a possible D gene (6 bases). V shed 3 bases and J shed 5 bases, with 7 bases lying between them. The CDR3 contains 11 residues. The germline gives CDR1 GTSNPN, CDR2 SVGIG (reference sequence). CDR3 amino acids: CAWSAGETQYF. The CDR3 DNA reads TGTGCCTGGAGCGCGGGGGAGACCCAGTACTTC.

The rearrangement joins TRBV25-1 to TRBJ2-2; TRBD1 matches 11 bases. In germline, CDR1 is MGHDK, CDR2 SYGVNS. V was pared by 7 bases and J by 6 bases, with 4 bases of the junction left unmatched. The CDR3 is made up of 14 amino acids. The CDR3, as DNA: TGTGCCAGCAAGGGACAGGGGGAAGCCGGGGAGCTGTTTTTT. Translating it yields CASKGQGEAGELFF.

The V gene is TRBV19, the J gene TRBJ2-1; D is undetermined. The V and J ends lost 3 bases and 9 bases respectively, with 12 bases between them. The CDR3 runs to 13 residues. Germline values: CDR1 LNHDA, CDR2 SQIVND (reference sequence). Here the CDR3 DNA reads TGTGCCAGTAGTATTAAGCACCTGAGTGAGCAGTTCTTC. Its protein is CASSIKHLSEQFF.

This clone was seen a few times. The CDR3 DNA follows: TGTGCCTGGAGTCCCACAGGGACAGGGTTTCAGCCCCAGCATTTT. Translated, it gives CAWSPTGTGFQPQHF. The chain recombines TRBV30 with TRBJ1-5, with TRBD1 matching 9 bases. The CDR3 has 15 residues. Germline CDR1 is GTSNPN and CDR2 is SVGIG (reference sequence). V lost 2 bases, J lost 6 bases, and 8 bases stayed unmatched. Variable domain in full (rest from reference TRBV30 and TRBJ1-5): SQTIHQWPATLVQPVGSPLSLECTVEGTSNPNLYWYRQAAGRGLQLLFYSVGIGQISSEVPQNLSASRPQDRQFILSSKKLLLSDSGFYLCAWSPTGTGFQPQHFGDGTRLSIL.

This clone has more than one count but fewer than ten. This chain links TRBV7-9 with TRBJ1-2, with D possibly matching TRBD1 (6 bases). Germline-derived CDR1 and CDR2 are SEHNR and FQNEAQ (reference sequence). CDR3 length: 13 amino acids. Trimming took 5 bases from V and 8 from J, leaving 15 bases between them. DNA of the CDR3: TGTGCCAGCAGCCCACTGCAGGGGATAGGCTACACCTTC. This translates into CASSPLQGIGYTF.

V and J are TRBV7-2 and TRBJ1-5; D not certain. Germline CDR1 reads SGHTA; CDR2 reads FQGNSA. The CDR3 spans 15 residues. Trimming pared 4 bases from V and 7 bases from J, leaving 17 bases between. The CDR3 sequence is CASSSRTAPGQPQHF. The CDR3 nucleotides are TGTGCCAGCAGCTCCCGGACTGCTCCGGGACAGCCCCAGCATTTT.

The sample holds a few counts of this clone. This chain links TRBV6-5 with TRBJ1-2, with TRBD1 identical over 8 bases. Germline V gene data show CDR1 as MNHEY and CDR2 as SVGAGI. The CDR3 consists of 11 residues. The junction had 1 base not matched to a gene; V was cut back by 8 bases and J by 5 bases. CDR3: CASGTGYGYTF. The CDR3 DNA is TGTGCCAGCGGGACAGGTTATGGCTACACCTTC.

The chain is built from TRBV9 and TRBJ2-7; 7 positions match TRBD1. In germline, CDR1 is SGDLS, CDR2 YYNGEE. The CDR3 is 15 amino acids. V was pared by 3 bases and J by 3 bases, with 9 bases of the junction left unmatched. DNA for the CDR3: TGTGCCAGCAGCGCGTCGGACAGGTTACTCTACGAGCAGTACTTC. Amino acids: CASSASDRLLYEQYF.

In its sample, this clone was seen a few times. The chain employs TRBV4-1 and TRBJ1-4; TRBD1 aligns across 9 bases. CDR3 length: 16 residues. Germline values: CDR1 MGHRA, CDR2 YSYEKL. The junction had 7 bases not matched to a gene; V was cut back by 3 bases and J by 5 bases. The CDR3 here is CASSHEQGATNEKLFF. The CDR3 DNA is TGCGCCAGCAGCCATGAACAGGGGGCCACGAATGAAAAACTGTTTTTT.

Only a few counts were recorded for this clone. V usage is TRBV7-3 and J usage is TRBJ1-2, with TRBD1 identical over 9 bases. J was trimmed by 3 bases and V by 5 bases; bases with no gene match: 7. Germline CDR1 SGHTA, CDR2 FQGTGA. This CDR3 has 15 amino acids. The CDR3 DNA follows: TGTGCCAGCAGCCCGAGGACAGGGGCCCACTATGGCTACACCTTC. This translates into CASSPRTGAHYGYTF.

This clone has more than one count but fewer than ten. J is TRBJ2-1 and V is TRBV5-8; 7 nucleotides line up with TRBD1. Trimming at V came to 2 bases and at J to 3 bases, leaving 2 bases not matched to a gene. Per the germline V gene, CDR1 is SGHTS and CDR2 is YDEGEE. The CDR3 contains 14 residues. Written as DNA, the CDR3 is TGTGCCAGCAGCTTCCGACAGGGCTACAATGAGCAGTTCTTC. It codes for CASSFRQGYNEQFF.

Details on this clone: Other DNA sequences of this sample code for an identical CDR3. This chain joins TRBV5-1 and TRBJ1-1, with D tentatively TRBD1 (5 bases). V was clipped by 0 bases and J by 1 base, with 10 bases between them. Germline CDR1 and CDR2: SGHRS and YFSETQ. The CDR3 covers 15 residues. CDR3 sequence: CASSLVTGENTEAFF. The CDR3 bases are TGCGCCAGCAGCTTGGTAACAGGCGAGAACACTGAAGCTTTCTTT.

There are a few counts of this clone. The V call is TRBV6-5, the J call TRBJ2-3; a possible D gene is TRBD2 (6 bases). The CDR3 spans 14 residues. With 4 bases removed from V and 5 bases from J, the gap between germline ends came to 13 bases. The V gene's germline CDR1 is MNHEY and CDR2 SVGAGI. The CDR3 region has the DNA TGTGCCAGCAGTTCCCCCAGGCGGGGAGATACGCAGTATTTT. Translation: CASSSPRRGDTQYF.

There are a few counts of this clone. CDR3 in amino acids: CATSRDQATGGGQPQHF. The DNA of the CDR3 is TGTGCCACCAGCAGAGATCAAGCTACAGGGGGCGGGCAGCCCCAGCATTTT. J is TRBJ1-5 and V is TRBV15; TRBD1 agrees at 9 bases. J gave up 7 bases and V 0 bases, and 10 bases lay outside the gene matches. Per germline, CDR1 LNHNV and CDR2 YYDKDF (reference sequence). The CDR3 is 17 residues long.